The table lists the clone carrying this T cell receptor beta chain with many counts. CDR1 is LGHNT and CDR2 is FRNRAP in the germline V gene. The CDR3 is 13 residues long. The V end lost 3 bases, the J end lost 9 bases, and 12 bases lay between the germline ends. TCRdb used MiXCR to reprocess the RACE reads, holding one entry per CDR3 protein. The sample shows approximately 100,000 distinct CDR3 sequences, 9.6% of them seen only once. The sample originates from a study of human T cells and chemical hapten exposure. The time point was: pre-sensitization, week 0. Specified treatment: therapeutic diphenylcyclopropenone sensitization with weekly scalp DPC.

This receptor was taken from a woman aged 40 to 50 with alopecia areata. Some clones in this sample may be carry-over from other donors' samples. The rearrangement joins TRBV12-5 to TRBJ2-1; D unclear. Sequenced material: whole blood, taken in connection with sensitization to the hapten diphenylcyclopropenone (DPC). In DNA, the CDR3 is TGTGCTAGTGGTTTCGGGCGAGATAGTGAGCAGTTCTTC. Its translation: CASGFGRDSEQFF.